Each of the 28 T cell receptor beta chains below was sequenced from the same sample in a study of OX40 agonist ivuxolimab in advanced cancers. Receptors were amplified or captured by the immunoSEQ multiplex PCR assay. This is the immuneACCESS table as TCRdb keeps it, with only in-frame sequences that have V and J called. A part of the clones is gone; compared with another copy, unresolved V genes explain less than half, and the rest is unexplained. The sample yields roughly 48,000 clones; 80% to 90% were counted once. Roughly 2.2% of the sample belongs to the ten largest clones. This sample comprised CD4+ or CD8+ T cells sorted from blood, obtained in a trial of the OX40 agonist ivuxolimab. The receptors shown here come from an adult with an advanced solid tumor such as melanoma, head and neck, liver or kidney cancer.

The V gene is TRBV6-1, the J gene TRBJ2-3, with D maybe TRBD2 (6 bases). This CDR3 is built from 15 residues. The V end lost 5 bases, the J end lost 2 bases, and 14 bases lay between the germline ends. Germline V gene sequence: CDR1 MNHNS, CDR2 SASEGT. In DNA, the CDR3 is TGTGCCAGCAGTCCAAAGGGACTGTACACAGATACGCAGTATTTT. Amino acid sequence: CASSPKGLYTDTQYF.

The chain combines TRBV19 with TRBJ1-6; D ambiguous. This CDR3 has 18 residues. The V gene's germline CDR1 is LNHDA and CDR2 SQIVND (reference sequence). The V end was cut by 4 bases, the J end by 6 bases, with 22 bases between. The CDR3 loop reads CASSTEPPRTSVNSPLHF. The CDR3 DNA follows: TGTGCCAGTAGTACGGAACCTCCAAGGACCTCGGTTAATTCACCCCTCCACTTT.

A few counts support this clone. V usage is TRBV5-1 and J usage is TRBJ2-1, with 9 bases aligning to TRBD2. Germline V gene sequence: CDR1 SGHRS, CDR2 YFSETQ. V lost 4 bases and J lost 5; bases outside the gene matches: 22. This CDR3 region has 20 residues. The DNA for the CDR3 is TGCGCCAGCAGCCCGCCAAGGGGGTCAGTAGCGGGGGATAAACACAATGAGCAGTTCTTC. Amino acid sequence: CASSPPRGSVAGDKHNEQFF.

V gene TRBV12-5 combines with J gene TRBJ2-5; D is perhaps TRBD1 or TRBD2 (5 bases each). The V end lost 6 bases, the J end lost 5 bases, and 13 bases lay between the germline ends. The CDR3 is made up of 13 amino acids. Per the germline V gene, CDR1 is LGHNT and CDR2 is FRNRAP. The CDR3 DNA is TGTGCTAGTGGACCCCCTGGGGGTGAGACCCAGTACTTC. Translation: CASGPPGGETQYF.

This clone is labeled as medium-sized. The chain joins TRBV5-5 to TRBJ1-6; TRBD1 agrees at 9 bases. Germline V lookup: CDR1 SGHKS, CDR2 YYEKEE (reference sequence). This CDR3 is 16 amino acids long. The J segment lost 10 bases and the V segment lost 0 bases, leaving 8 bases of the junction unmatched. The CDR3 sequence: CASSLDRGLRGSPLHF. CDR3 DNA: TGTGCCAGCAGCTTGGACAGGGGGCTTAGGGGATCACCCCTCCACTTT.

The chain uses TRBV27 and TRBJ1-1; D is unresolved. The V gene's germline CDR1 is MNHEY and CDR2 SMNVEV (reference sequence). V was shortened by 6 bases and J by 5 bases, with 13 bases between the two germline ends. The CDR3 extends over 13 amino acids. CDR3 sequence: CASRPDRRTEAFF. The DNA for the CDR3 is TGTGCCAGCAGACCGGACCGGCGGACTGAAGCTTTCTTT.

The J gene is TRBJ1-6, the V gene TRBV7-8, with D perhaps TRBD1 (5 bases). Between the trimmed V and J ends, which lost 1 base and 5 bases, there was a span of 9 bases. Per the germline V gene, CDR1 is SGHVS and CDR2 is FQNEAQ. This CDR3 is 15 amino acids long. CDR3 bases: TGTGCCAGCAGCTTAGGTTCAGGGAATAATTCACCCCTCCACTTT. Protein product: CASSLGSGNNSPLHF.

V is TRBV25-1 and J is TRBJ2-7; 7 positions agree with TRBD2. Per germline, CDR1 MGHDK and CDR2 SYGVNS. CDR3 size: 15 residues. The V segment lost 4 bases and the J segment 2 bases; nucleotides outside the gene matches: 8. Written as DNA, the CDR3 is TGTGCCAGCAGTGGCCTTTCTAGCGGTGCCTACGAGCAGTACTTC. Amino acids: CASSGLSSGAYEQYF.

The V and J genes are TRBV30 and TRBJ2-1, with 9 nucleotides matching TRBD1. This CDR3 comprises 14 residues. From germline, CDR1 is GTSNPN and CDR2 SVGIG (reference sequence). The V segment lost 6 bases and the J segment 4 bases; nucleotides outside the gene matches: 7. The CDR3 coding sequence is TGTGCCTGCCAACTGGGACAGGGTTACAATGAGCAGTTCTTC. Its protein product is CACQLGQGYNEQFF. Together with reference TRBV30 and TRBJ2-1, the CDR3 gives the full variable domain: SQTIHQWPATLVQPVGSPLSLECTVEGTSNPNLYWYRQAAGRGLQLLFYSVGIGQISSEVPQNLSASRPQDRQFILSSKKLLLSDSGFYLCACQLGQGYNEQFFGPGTRLTVL.

In DNA form, the CDR3 reads TGTGCCAGCAGTTCTAGCGGGAGAAGCTCCTACAATGAGCAGTTCTTC. This translates into CASSSSGRSSYNEQFF. The chain combines TRBV6-6 with TRBJ2-1; TRBD2 matches at 10 bases. Germline trimming cut 4 bases from V and 0 bases from J; bases unmatched to any gene: 3. Germline lookup yields CDR1 MNHNY and CDR2 SVGAGI (reference sequence). The CDR3 runs 16 residues.

This chain uses TRBV7-9 with TRBJ2-7; TRBD1 aligns across 10 bases. Germline CDR1 SEHNR, CDR2 FQNEAQ (reference sequence). The CDR3 contains 16 residues. With V trimmed by 4 bases and J by 0 bases, 6 bases remained unmatched. The CDR3 region is CASSSRGTGVSYEQYF. The CDR3 DNA follows: TGTGCCAGCAGCTCTAGGGGGACAGGGGTCTCCTACGAGCAGTACTTC.

This clone was recorded only once. This chain links TRBV4-1 with TRBJ1-1; D may be TRBD1 (5 bases). Trimming took 3 bases from V and 0 from J, leaving 8 bases between them. CDR3 length: 14 amino acids. Germline lookup yields CDR1 MGHRA and CDR2 YSYEKL. Here the CDR3 reads CASSHDRMNTEAFF. CDR3 bases: TGCGCCAGCAGCCATGACAGAATGAACACTGAAGCTTTCTTT.

CDR3 residues: CASSRDREDRNGYTF. The CDR3 coding sequence is TGCGCCAGCAGCCGGGACAGGGAGGACAGAAATGGCTACACCTTC. V is TRBV5-1 and J is TRBJ1-2; 9 bases map to TRBD1. After removal of 4 bases from V and 6 bases from J, the junction contained 10 bases not matched to a gene. Per the germline V gene, CDR1 is SGHRS and CDR2 is YFSETQ. There are 15 residues in the CDR3.

For the CDR3, the DNA is TGTGCCAGCAGTTACTCGACAGTTAACTATGGCTACACCTTC. This codes for CASSYSTVNYGYTF. This chain connects TRBV6-5 to TRBJ1-2, with D perhaps TRBD1 (5 bases). CDR3 length equals 14 residues. Germline V gene sequence: CDR1 MNHEY, CDR2 SVGAGI. V was shortened by 0 bases and J by 1 base, with 6 bases between the two germline ends.

This rearrangement joins TRBV5-1 to TRBJ1-3, with D uncertain. V shed 1 base and J shed 4 bases, with 9 bases lying between them. The CDR3 is made up of 14 amino acids. In germline, CDR1 is SGHRS, CDR2 YFSETQ. CDR3 in DNA: TGCGCCAGCAGCTTGACGACCCAGGGAAACACCATATATTTT. Translated: CASSLTTQGNTIYF.

V usage is TRBV30 and J usage is TRBJ1-6; D is undetermined. Germline CDR1 reads GTSNPN; CDR2 reads SVGIG (reference sequence). V shed 4 bases and J shed 4 bases, with 11 bases lying between them. The length of the CDR3 is 14 residues. The CDR3 is CAWNQPQYNSPLHF. CDR3 nucleotides: TGTGCCTGGAACCAGCCCCAATATAATTCACCCCTCCACTTT.

The rearrangement links TRBV5-4 to TRBJ1-1, with D hard to call. Trimming left V 1 base short and J 5 bases short, with 9 bases between. The CDR3 has 13 residues. Per the germline V gene, CDR1 is SGHNT and CDR2 is YYREEE (reference sequence). CDR3 in DNA: TGTGCCAGCAGCTTGCGGACGAGGACTGAAGCTTTCTTT. Amino acids: CASSLRTRTEAFF.

V and J are TRBV27 and TRBJ2-1; D is ambiguous. CDR3 length equals 15 residues. Per the germline V gene, CDR1 is MNHEY and CDR2 is SMNVEV (reference sequence). V lost 2 bases to trimming and J lost 1 base, with 9 bases between them. CDR3 DNA sequence: TGTGCCAGCAGTTTAGACCAGGTTTCCTACAATGAGCAGTTCTTC. This codes for CASSLDQVSYNEQFF.

This chain links TRBV2 with TRBJ2-1, with D unresolved. CDR1 is SNHLY and CDR2 is FYNNEI in the germline V gene. This CDR3 spans 11 amino acids. V dropped 6 bases and J dropped 8 bases, with 8 bases sitting between them. CDR3 residues: CASSERDEQFF. CDR3 in DNA: TGTGCCAGCAGCGAAAGGGATGAGCAGTTCTTC.

This sequence joins TRBV6-4 and TRBJ1-5; D gene unclear. This CDR3 region has 13 residues. Germline V gene data show CDR1 as MRHNA and CDR2 as SNTAGT. V lost 5 bases and J lost 7, with 12 bases in between. The CDR3 DNA reads as TGTGCCAGCAGTCGAGACCAAGGGCAGCCCCAGCATTTT. Its protein is CASSRDQGQPQHF.

V gene TRBV9 combines with J gene TRBJ2-5, with D hard to call. In germline, CDR1 is SGDLS, CDR2 YYNGEE. V lost 0 bases, J lost 7 bases, and 13 bases lay in between. This CDR3 is built from 14 residues. The CDR3: CASSVGIEMRTQYF. In DNA form, the CDR3 reads TGTGCCAGCAGCGTAGGGATTGAGATGAGGACCCAGTACTTC.

The chain uses TRBV19 and TRBJ2-3; the match to TRBD2 covers 11 bases. The germline V gene encodes CDR1 LNHDA and CDR2 SQIVND (reference sequence). V lost 2 bases, J lost 8 bases, and 9 bases stayed unmatched. This CDR3 contains 16 residues. The CDR3 DNA follows: TGTGCCAGTAGTATAAGGGCTAGCGGGGGGACCGTTACGCAGTATTTT. It is translated as CASSIRASGGTVTQYF. Based on the CDR3 plus reference TRBV19 and TRBJ2-3, the full variable domain is DGGITQSPKYLFRKEGQNVTLSCEQNLNHDAMYWYRQDPGQGLRLIYYSQIVNDFQKGDIAEGYSVSREKKESFPLTVTSAQKNPTAFYLCASSIRASGGTVTQYFGPGTRLTVL.

The V and J genes are TRBV30 and TRBJ2-1, with D possibly TRBD1 on 7 matching bases. The ends were cut back, 4 bases at V and 7 bases at J, with 14 bases in the middle. Germline V gives CDR1 GTSNPN, CDR2 SVGIG (reference sequence). The CDR3 is 13 amino acids. This CDR3 is CAWTSTGRNEQFF. The CDR3 DNA follows: TGTGCCTGGACGTCGACAGGGAGGAATGAGCAGTTCTTC.

This clone was found once. V is TRBV11-3 and J is TRBJ2-1; 11 nucleotides match TRBD2. V gave up 8 bases and J gave up 10 bases; unmatched junction bases: 10. There are 14 residues in the CDR3. Germline V lookup: CDR1 SGHNT, CDR2 YENEEA. The CDR3 protein is CASGTSGGIGEQFF. As DNA, the CDR3 is TGTGCCAGCGGTACTAGCGGGGGCATCGGAGAGCAGTTCTTC.

The chain joins TRBV28 to TRBJ2-3; D perhaps matches TRBD2 (5 bases). V was cut by 5 bases and J by 5 bases, with 14 bases left in between. Germline CDR1 is MDHEN and CDR2 is SYDVKM. This CDR3 is 14 amino acids long. The CDR3 region has the DNA TGTGCCAGCAGTACCTACGGGAAGGGAGATACGCAGTATTTT. Its translation: CASSTYGKGDTQYF.

V usage is TRBV7-3 and J usage is TRBJ2-7; 7 bases agree with TRBD2. CDR1 and CDR2 (germline): SGHTA, FQGTGA. V lost 3 bases, J lost 2 bases, and 7 bases stayed unmatched. The CDR3 runs to 15 residues. Written as DNA, the CDR3 is TGTGCCAGCAGCTTGGGAGGGCCGGGAACCTACGAGCAGTACTTC. It is translated as CASSLGGPGTYEQYF.

V and J are TRBV25-1 and TRBJ2-5; 11 nucleotides match TRBD2. The germline V gene has CDR1 MGHDK and CDR2 SYGVNS. CDR3 length: 17 residues. With V trimmed by 3 bases and J by 5 bases, 11 bases remained unmatched. The CDR3 nucleotides are TGTGCCAGCAGTGAGTTCCTAGCGGGGGGCCGGGCGGAGACCCAGTACTTC. Translated, it gives CASSEFLAGGRAETQYF. Using reference TRBV25-1 and TRBJ2-5 for the parts outside the CDR3, the full variable domain is EADIYQTPRYLVIGTGKKITLECSQTMGHDKMYWYQQDPGMELHLIHYSYGVNSTEKGDLSSESTVSRIRTEHFPLTLESARPSHTSQYLCASSEFLAGGRAETQYFGPGTRLLVL.

The chain has TRBV7-6 and TRBJ2-2; D unresolved. Germline V gives CDR1 SGHVS, CDR2 FNYEAQ. The V end was cut by 1 base, the J end by 0 bases, with 3 bases between. The CDR3 has 14 amino acids. DNA for the CDR3: TGTGCCAGCAGCTTAGTGACGAACACCGGGGAGCTGTTTTTT. Amino acid sequence: CASSLVTNTGELFF.